The rows below give T cell receptor beta chains drawn from one sample of a study of beta chain features in type 1 diabetes. The data were produced by immunoSEQ multiplex PCR, yet TCRdb's version contains in-frame clones alone and is incomplete. The sample includes about 340,000 clones, about 13% of them seen just once. The sample taken for sequencing was naive CD4+ T cells from blood. These receptor sequences come from a woman under 30 with type 1 diabetes. Both conserved end residues are trimmed from each CDR3.

J: TRBJ1-1
V: TRBV29-1
CDR3: SVHLQGAVTEAF

J: TRBJ2-7
V: TRBV2
CDR3: ASSDRTTSSYEQY

J: TRBJ2-3
V: TRBV4-1
CDR3: ASSQGGAGVTDTQY

J: TRBJ1-1
V: TRBV2
CDR3: ASSETRQNTEAF

J: TRBJ2-4
V: TRBV30
CDR3: AWTTDSWLAKNIQY

J: TRBJ2-3
V: TRBV15
CDR3: ATSRARRILGEVTDTQY

J: TRBJ2-7
V: TRBV27
CDR3: ASSVRGQDYEQY

J: TRBJ1-1
V: TRBV30
CDR3: AWIGGVRAF

J: TRBJ2-5
V: TRBV5-1
CDR3: ASSSGTSGSRETQY

J: TRBJ2-1
V: TRBV7-6
CDR3: ASSLAQGLYNEQF

J: TRBJ2-2
V: TRBV7-2
CDR3: ASSLLPAGDTGELF

J: TRBJ2-5
V: TRBV5-1
CDR3: ASSSPEGSETQY

J: TRBJ2-5
V: TRBV19
CDR3: ASSAIRDVETQY

J: TRBJ2-2
V: TRBV28
CDR3: ASSSGQGTGELF

J: TRBJ2-3
V: TRBV18
CDR3: ASSPPTGGTDTQY

J: TRBJ2-3
V: TRBV7-9
CDR3: ASSLLRTDTQY

J: TRBJ1-1
V: TRBV11-3
CDR3: ASSPTGNTEAF

J: TRBJ2-1
V: TRBV7-9
CDR3: ASRQQGANSYNEQF

J: TRBJ2-1
V: TRBV7-2
CDR3: ASSPPPSPLAETYNEQF

J: TRBJ2-5
V: TRBV5-1
CDR3: ASSPAPDRRDQY

J: TRBJ2-6
V: TRBV7-2
CDR3: ASSGGQGVTGANVLT

J: TRBJ2-7
V: TRBV6-5
CDR3: ASSRGTSASYEQY

J: TRBJ2-7
V: TRBV5-1
CDR3: ASSFLAGGAYEQY

J: TRBJ2-2
V: TRBV7-2
CDR3: ASSFYRDPGELF